The next 21 T cell receptor beta chains were all read from a single sample in a study of blood T cell repertoires in COVID-19. Only in-frame clones appear in the TCRdb table, and some are missing; sequencing was by immunoSEQ multiplex PCR. This table holds 95,000 to 120,000 clones, about 83% found once. Sequencing input: peripheral blood. The receptors stem from a woman aged 65 to 85 with acute or convalescent COVID-19.

The rearrangement links TRBV5-8 to TRBJ2-7, with 8 bases fitting TRBD1. The CDR3 has 14 residues. J lost 2 bases, V lost 4 bases, and 5 bases had no gene match. Germline values: CDR1 SGHTS, CDR2 YDEGEE. CDR3 in DNA: TGTGCCAGCAGCAAAGGACAGGGCCCCTACGAGCAGTACGTC. This translates into CASSKGQGPYEQYV.

V usage is TRBV28 and J usage is TRBJ2-3, with 11 bases fitting TRBD2. V trimming: 4 bases; J trimming: 2 bases; junction bases outside the gene matches: 2. CDR1 and CDR2 (germline): MDHEN, SYDVKM. The CDR3 length is 15 residues. The CDR3 spells CASSSSGGFTDTQYF. The CDR3 DNA is TGTGCCAGCAGTTCTAGCGGGGGGTTCACAGATACGCAGTATTTT.

This sequence joins TRBV4-2 and TRBJ1-4, with 11 bases fitting TRBD1. The CDR3 has 15 amino acids. The V gene end was trimmed by 3 bases and the J gene end by 6 bases; junction bases not matched to a gene: 3. Germline CDR1 reads LGHNA; CDR2 reads YNFKEQ. The CDR3 region is CASSQGTGGDEKLFF. The CDR3 DNA reads as TGTGCCAGCAGCCAGGGGACAGGGGGGGATGAAAAACTGTTTTTT.

The chain has TRBV18 and TRBJ2-5, with D tentatively TRBD1 (6 bases). Germline V gene sequence: CDR1 KGHSH, CDR2 LQKENI. The V end was cut by 6 bases, the J end by 5 bases, with 13 bases between. This CDR3 has 13 residues. This chain's CDR3 is CASSTGIEETQYF. DNA for the CDR3: TGTGCCAGCTCTACAGGGATTGAGGAGACCCAGTACTTC. The whole variable domain, filled in from reference TRBV18 and TRBJ2-5, reads NAGVMQNPRHLVRRRGQEARLRCSPMKGHSHVYWYRQLPEEGLKFMVYLQKENIIDESGMPKERFSAEFPKEGPSILRIQQVVRGDSAAYFCASSTGIEETQYFGPGTRLLVL.

CDR3 sequence (DNA): TGTGCCAGCACGAGACAGAGAGAGTCCGGGGAGCTGTTTTTT. Protein product: CASTRQRESGELFF. V usage is TRBV2 and J usage is TRBJ2-2; D possibly corresponds to TRBD1 (5 bases). Germline CDR1 SNHLY, CDR2 FYNNEI. There are 14 residues in the CDR3. Trimming pared 7 bases from V and 6 bases from J, leaving 15 bases between.

The chain carries TRBV7-3 and TRBJ1-2; 8 bases fit TRBD1. V shed 0 bases and J 4 bases; nucleotides not matched to a gene: 4. The germline CDR1 and CDR2 sequences are SGHTA and FQGTGA. The CDR3 length is 15 residues. The CDR3 DNA is TGTGCCAGCAGCTTAACACACAGGGGGGGCTATGGCTACACCTTC. It yields the protein CASSLTHRGGYGYTF.

The chain is built from TRBV27 and TRBJ2-7; TRBD2 matches 11 bases. Germline V gene lookup returns CDR1 MNHEY and CDR2 SMNVEV (reference sequence). The junction had 9 bases not matched to a gene; V was cut back by 7 bases and J by 4 bases. The CDR3 contains 15 residues. This CDR3 is CASIQLTSGKYEQYF. The CDR3 DNA reads TGTGCCAGCATTCAATTGACTAGCGGGAAGTACGAGCAGTACTTC.

Here the CDR3 DNA reads TGTGCCAGCAGCTTCAACATGAACACTGAAGCTTTCTTT. Encoded protein: CASSFNMNTEAFF. V is TRBV7-3 and J is TRBJ1-1; D is ambiguous. This CDR3 has 13 residues. Trimming removed 3 bases at V and 0 bases at J, with 5 bases between. Germline V gene lookup returns CDR1 SGHTA and CDR2 FQGTGA.

This rearrangement joins TRBV4-3 to TRBJ1-3, with 8 bases that match TRBD1. The CDR3 runs 15 residues. Germline trimming cut 0 bases from V and 3 bases from J; bases unmatched to any gene: 1. Germline CDR1 is LGHNA and CDR2 is YSLEER. The CDR3 sequence is CASSQDRGRGNTIYF. In DNA, the CDR3 is TGCGCCAGCAGCCAAGACAGGGGGCGTGGAAACACCATATATTTT.

V is TRBV5-6 and J is TRBJ2-3; D possibly corresponds to TRBD2 (6 bases). Trimming took off 4 bases at V and 4 bases at J, with 19 bases between the two ends. The CDR3 is 16 amino acids. Per the germline V gene, CDR1 is SGHDT and CDR2 is YYEEEE. CDR3 sequence (DNA): TGTGCCAGCAGCCCGGACGGAGGGAGGCCAGCAGATACGCAGTATTTT. It specifies CASSPDGGRPADTQYF.

The J gene is TRBJ1-6, the V gene TRBV6-1; D call uncertain. The CDR3 length is 18 residues. CDR1 MNHNS and CDR2 SASEGT come from the germline V gene. The V and J ends lost 2 bases and 6 bases respectively, with 20 bases between them. The CDR3 bases are TGTGCCAGCAGTGAAACCCTAGCGTCGTCAACCGCTAATTCACCCCTCCACTTT. Its protein is CASSETLASSTANSPLHF.

This clone was seen once. V usage is TRBV4-2 and J usage is TRBJ1-1, with 7 bases lining up with TRBD1. Germline lookup yields CDR1 LGHNA and CDR2 YNFKEQ. V was pared by 5 bases and J by 4 bases, with 7 bases of the junction left unmatched. This CDR3 has 14 amino acids. The CDR3 sequence is CASSRDSTPTEAFF. The DNA for the CDR3 is TGTGCCAGCAGCAGGGACAGTACCCCCACTGAAGCTTTCTTT.

The J gene is TRBJ1-1, the V gene TRBV5-4; tentatively, D is TRBD1 (5 bases). The CDR3 spans 14 residues. Deletions cut 0 bases from V and 0 bases from J, with 6 bases between. The V gene's germline CDR1 is SGHNT and CDR2 YYREEE (reference sequence). The CDR3, as DNA: TGTGCCAGCAGCTTGGCCAGGGTGAACACTGAAGCTTTCTTT. Encoded protein: CASSLARVNTEAFF.

The chain uses TRBV7-9 and TRBJ2-7; 7 bases match TRBD2. Germline values: CDR1 SEHNR, CDR2 FQNEAQ (reference sequence). V shed 5 bases, J shed 5 bases, and the junction held 12 bases outside the gene matches. The CDR3 has 15 residues. CDR3 nucleotide sequence: TGTGCCAGCAGCGTTTTTAGGACTAGGAGCGACGAGCAGTACTTC. It encodes CASSVFRTRSDEQYF.

This rearrangement joins TRBV7-2 to TRBJ1-5; D is perhaps TRBD1 (6 bases). From germline, CDR1 is SGHTA and CDR2 FQGNSA. Between the trimmed V and J ends, which lost 1 base and 7 bases, there was a span of 8 bases. CDR3 length equals 13 residues. The CDR3 region has the DNA TGTGCCAGCAGCTTAGACCAGGGGCAGCCCCAGCATTTT. Its protein is CASSLDQGQPQHF.

The chain carries TRBV9 and TRBJ1-1; 7 nucleotides align to TRBD1. The CDR3 has 16 amino acids. Germline assignment: CDR1 SGDLS and CDR2 YYNGEE. The ends lost 2 bases at V and 4 bases at J; junction bases unmatched: 11. In DNA, the CDR3 is TGTGCCAGCAGCGTGGCCGGACAGGTAGGGGGCACTGAAGCTTTCTTT. Protein sequence: CASSVAGQVGGTEAFF.

J is TRBJ2-1 and V is TRBV28; 13 bases align to TRBD2. CDR1 is MDHEN, CDR2 SYDVKM, per germline. CDR3 size: 18 residues. After removal of 8 bases from V and 9 bases from J, the junction contained 19 bases not matched to a gene. CDR3 bases: TGTGCCAGCCCCCCGGGACTAGCGGGACCGGAGGGGTCCACTGAGCAGTTCTTC. Amino acid sequence: CASPPGLAGPEGSTEQFF.

The chain is built from TRBV28 and TRBJ1-5, with D possibly being TRBD1 (6 bases). Germline assignment: CDR1 MDHEN and CDR2 SYDVKM. With 10 bases removed from V and 2 bases from J, the gap between germline ends came to 12 bases. This CDR3 contains 13 residues. CDR3 DNA: TGTGCCACGAAACCAGGGGGCAATCAGCCCCAGCATTTT. Its translation: CATKPGGNQPQHF.

The gene calls are TRBV5-8 and TRBJ1-4; TRBD1 is a possible D gene (6 bases). Germline V CDR1 and CDR2: SGHTS, YDEGEE. CDR3 size: 14 residues. Trimming left V 2 bases short and J 8 bases short, with 13 bases between. CDR3 in amino acids: CASSFRGGAEKLFF. The CDR3, as DNA: TGTGCCAGCAGCTTTAGGGGGGGTGCGGAAAAACTGTTTTTT.

CDR3 coding DNA: TGTGCCAGCAAGGGGACAGAGAACACTGAAGCTTTCTTT. This codes for CASKGTENTEAFF. The chain couples TRBV7-9 to TRBJ1-1, with 7 bases lining up with TRBD1. The CDR3 loop spans 13 amino acids. J gave up 1 base and V 7 bases, and 3 bases lay outside the gene matches. Germline CDR1 SEHNR, CDR2 FQNEAQ (reference sequence).

Here the CDR3 reads CSVAVTAGNTIYF. DNA for the CDR3: TGCAGCGTTGCGGTGACAGCGGGAAACACCATATATTTT. J is TRBJ1-3 and V is TRBV29-1; a weak D match, TRBD1 (5 bases). Trimming took off 4 bases at V and 4 bases at J, with 11 bases between the two ends. This CDR3 comprises 13 residues. CDR1 is SQVTM and CDR2 is ANQGSEA in the germline V gene. The whole variable domain, filled in from reference TRBV29-1 and TRBJ1-3, reads SAVISQKPSRDICQRGTSLTIQCQVDSQVTMMFWYRQQPGQSLTLIATANQGSEATYESGFVIDKFPISRPNLTFSTLTVSNMSPEDSSIYLCSVAVTAGNTIYFGEGSWLTVV.